The rows below give T cell receptor beta chains drawn from one sample of a study of high-grade serous ovarian cancer treatment subgroups. Assay used: immunoSEQ multiplex PCR; TCRdb lists only in-frame clones, some missing. The sample has under 2,500 clones, around three fifths seen once. Sequenced: tumor tissue. The receptors shown here come from a human donor with high-grade serous ovarian cancer. Both conserved end residues are part of each CDR3. The D gene is left open where the match is weak. A row's size may be missing; if present it is once, few, many or a size class.

clone_size	d_call	v_call	j_call	cdr3_aa	cdr3_nt
NA	TRBD1	TRBV4-1	TRBJ1-2	CASSHPGQGKGGYTF	TGCGCCAGCAGCCACCCGGGACAGGGTAAGGGTGGCTACACCTTC
NA	NA	TRBV18	TRBJ2-1	CASSPGAGRFGHEQFF	TGTGCCAGCTCACCAGGGGCAGGGCGGTTTGGGCATGAGCAGTTCTTC
NA	NA	TRBV18	TRBJ1-4	CASSPPGAMKNEKLFF	TGTGCCAGCTCACCACCAGGGGCGATGAAAAATGAAAAACTGTTTTTT
NA	TRBD1	TRBV6-1	TRBJ1-1	CAAGTATEAFF	TGTGCCGCCGGGACAGCCACTGAAGCTTTCTTT
once	NA	TRBV7-2	TRBJ2-1	CASSLIAVGYNEQFF	TGTGCCAGCAGCTTAATTGCGGTCGGGTACAATGAGCAGTTCTTC
NA	TRBD1	TRBV9	TRBJ2-3	CASSVVGTGTADTQYF	TGTGCCAGCAGCGTAGTCGGGACAGGTACGGCAGATACGCAGTATTTT
NA	NA	TRBV7-2	TRBJ2-7	CASSWDGGSYEQYF	TGTGCCAGCAGCTGGGACGGCGGCTCCTACGAGCAGTACTTC
NA	NA	TRBV30	TRBJ1-2	CAWKHLAVPGYTF	TGTGCCTGGAAGCACTTGGCAGTGCCTGGCTACACCTTC
NA	NA	TRBV5-4	TRBJ2-6	CASSSPQGAGANVLTF	TGTGCCAGCAGCTCCCCTCAGGGAGCTGGGGCCAACGTCCTGACTTTC
NA	TRBD1	TRBV11-1	TRBJ2-2	CASSPRQGTTGELFF	TGTGCCAGCAGCCCGCGACAGGGCACCACCGGGGAGCTGTTTTTT
NA	NA	TRBV7-2	TRBJ2-7	CASSSQGYEQYF	TGTGCCAGCAGCTCACAGGGTTACGAGCAGTACTTC
NA	NA	TRBV6-4	TRBJ2-1	CASSEGGTYNEQFF	TGTGCCAGCAGTGAGGGGGGTACCTACAATGAGCAGTTCTTC
NA	TRBD1	TRBV7-2	TRBJ2-2	CASRDRGHAGELFF	TGTGCCAGCAGGGACAGGGGGCACGCCGGGGAGCTGTTTTTT
NA	NA	TRBV19	TRBJ1-1	CASSINSLARLSTEAFF	TGTGCCAGTAGTATTAATTCCTTGGCCAGGCTGAGCACTGAAGCTTTCTTT
NA	NA	TRBV5-8	TRBJ1-4	CATPEGKANEKLFF	TGTGCCACCCCAGAGGGAAAGGCTAATGAAAAACTGTTTTTT
NA	TRBD1	TRBV10-3	TRBJ1-2	CAISEEALTGQGLSGYTF	TGTGCCATCAGTGAGGAGGCTCTGACGGGACAGGGATTGAGTGGCTACACCTTC
once	NA	TRBV2	TRBJ1-3	CASSTVESSGNTIYF	TGTGCCAGCAGCACTGTTGAAAGCTCTGGAAACACCATATATTTT
NA	NA	TRBV7-6	TRBJ2-7	CASSLALLEGQTTYEQYF	TGTGCCAGCAGCTTAGCGCTATTGGAGGGACAGACGACCTACGAGCAGTACTTC
few	NA	TRBV27	TRBJ2-5	CASSFNLASLLTETQYF	TGTGCCAGCAGTTTCAACCTGGCTAGCTTGCTTACGGAGACCCAGTACTTC
once	TRBD1	TRBV5-4	TRBJ1-2	CASSFDRDYGYTF	TGTGCCAGCAGCTTCGACAGGGACTATGGCTACACCTTC
NA	NA	TRBV5-4	TRBJ2-2	CASSPRVPDTGELFF	TGTGCCAGCAGCCCTAGGGTCCCGGACACCGGGGAGCTGTTTTTT
few	NA	TRBV19	TRBJ1-5	CASSSRTDREYSNQPQHF	TGTGCCAGTAGTTCCCGGACAGATAGAGAATATAGCAATCAGCCCCAGCATTTT
NA	NA	TRBV5-1	TRBJ1-4	CASSLETLPEKLFF	TGCGCCAGCAGCTTGGAGACACTCCCTGAAAAACTGTTTTTT
NA	NA	TRBV10-3	TRBJ2-7	CAISPGTWEQYF	TGTGCCATCAGTCCCGGGACCTGGGAGCAGTACTTC
NA	TRBD1	TRBV6-5	TRBJ1-2	CAISEKGQVDGYTF	TGTGCCATCAGTGAGAAGGGACAGGTCGATGGCTACACCTTC
NA	NA	TRBV11-2	TRBJ2-2	CASSLANTGELFF	TGTGCCAGCAGCTTGGCGAACACCGGGGAGCTGTTTTTT
NA	NA	TRBV21-1	TRBJ1-5	CASSKAIPRLHYLCSNQPQHF	NA
few	NA	TRBV2	TRBJ2-5	CASSGGTLVETQYF	TGTGCCAGCAGTGGGGGGACTTTGGTGGAGACCCAGTACTTC
once	TRBD1	TRBV11-3	TRBJ1-5	CASSLEGGMKPQHF	TGTGCCAGCAGCTTAGAAGGGGGCATGAAGCCCCAGCATTTT
few	NA	TRBV2	TRBJ2-7	CASGTVYEQYF	TGTGCCAGCGGCACTGTCTACGAGCAGTACTTC
once	NA	TRBV5-6	TRBJ2-7	CASSFDLLYEQYF	TGTGCCAGCAGCTTTGATCTCCTATACGAGCAGTACTTC
NA	NA	TRBV18	TRBJ2-4	CASSPSPVLAKNIQYF	TGTGCCAGCTCACCCTCCCCCGTACTAGCCAAAAACATTCAGTACTTC
NA	NA	TRBV29-1	TRBJ1-1	CSGIGGGKGTEAFF	TGCAGCGGCATAGGAGGCGGAAAAGGCACTGAAGCTTTCTTT
NA	NA	TRBV27	TRBJ2-3	CASHRDGRTDTQYF	TGTGCCAGCCACCGGGACGGACGCACAGATACGCAGTATTTT
NA	NA	TRBV19	TRBJ2-1	CASSTPLGLSSYNEQFF	TGTGCCAGTAGTACTCCCTTGGGGCTATCCTCCTACAATGAGCAGTTCTTC
NA	NA	TRBV7-2	TRBJ1-1	CASSLVYRNTEAFF	TGTGCCAGCAGCTTAGTCTACAGGAACACTGAAGCTTTCTTT
NA	TRBD1	TRBV5-6	TRBJ2-2	CASSSPQDRGTGELFF	TGTGCCAGCAGCTCGCCCCAGGACAGGGGCACCGGGGAGCTGTTTTTT
NA	TRBD1	TRBV5-6	TRBJ1-1	CASSPDRGAEAFF	TGTGCCAGCAGCCCGGACAGGGGCGCTGAAGCTTTCTTT
NA	TRBD1	TRBV29-1	TRBJ1-1	CSAQGAGGTEAFF	TGCAGCGCTCAAGGGGCAGGGGGCACTGAAGCTTTCTTT
NA	NA	TRBV4-2	TRBJ2-2	CASSQDPSGLNTGELFF	TGTGCCAGCAGCCAAGATCCAAGCGGATTGAACACCGGGGAGCTGTTTTTT
NA	NA	TRBV19	TRBJ2-7	CASGIDYASYEQYF	TGTGCCAGTGGGATAGACTACGCCTCCTACGAGCAGTACTTC
few	TRBD1	TRBV9	TRBJ1-1	CASSPGTDSTEAFF	TGTGCCAGCAGCCCCGGGACAGACTCCACTGAAGCTTTCTTT
NA	NA	TRBV27	TRBJ1-1	CASSLRGQTEAFF	TGTGCCAGCAGTCTACGGGGGCAAACTGAAGCTTTCTTT
NA	NA	TRBV4-1	TRBJ2-3	CASSPRDRTPETDTQYF	TGCGCCAGCAGCCCCCGCGACCGGACCCCGGAGACAGATACGCAGTATTTT
NA	NA	TRBV5-1	TRBJ1-4	CASSLVEGGEKLFF	TGCGCCAGCAGCTTGGTGGAGGGAGGGGAAAAACTGTTTTTT